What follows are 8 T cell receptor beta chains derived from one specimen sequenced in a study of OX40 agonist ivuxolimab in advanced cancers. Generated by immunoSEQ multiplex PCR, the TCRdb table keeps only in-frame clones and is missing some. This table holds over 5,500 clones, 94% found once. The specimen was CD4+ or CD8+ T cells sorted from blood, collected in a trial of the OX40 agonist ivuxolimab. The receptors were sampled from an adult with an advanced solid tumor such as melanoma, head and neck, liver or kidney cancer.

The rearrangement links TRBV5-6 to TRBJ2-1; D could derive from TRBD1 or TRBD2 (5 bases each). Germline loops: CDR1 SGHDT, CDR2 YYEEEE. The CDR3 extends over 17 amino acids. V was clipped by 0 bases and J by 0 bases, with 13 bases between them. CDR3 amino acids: CASSLASGTASYNEQFF. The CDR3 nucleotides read TGTGCCAGCAGCTTGGCCTCCGGGACGGCCTCCTACAATGAGCAGTTCTTC.

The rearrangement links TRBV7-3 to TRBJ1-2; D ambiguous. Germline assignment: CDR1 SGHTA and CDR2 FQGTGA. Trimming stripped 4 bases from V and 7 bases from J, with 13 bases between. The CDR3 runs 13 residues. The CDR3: CASSSSGVTGYTF. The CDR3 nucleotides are TGTGCCAGCAGCTCTTCGGGAGTGACTGGCTACACCTTC.

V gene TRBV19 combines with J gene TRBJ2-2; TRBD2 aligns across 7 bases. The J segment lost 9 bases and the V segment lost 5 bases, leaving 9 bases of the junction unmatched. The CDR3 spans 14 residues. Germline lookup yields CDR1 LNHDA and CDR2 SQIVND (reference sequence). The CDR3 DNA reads TGTGCCAGTAGTCCCGGACTAGACATCCGGGAGCTGTTTTTT. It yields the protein CASSPGLDIRELFF.

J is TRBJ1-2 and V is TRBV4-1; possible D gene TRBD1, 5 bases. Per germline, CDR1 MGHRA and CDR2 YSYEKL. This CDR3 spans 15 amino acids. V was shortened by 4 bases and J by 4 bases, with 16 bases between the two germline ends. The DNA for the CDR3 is TGCGCCAGCAGCCCTCGGGACGAAATTCCCTATGGCTACACCTTC. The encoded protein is CASSPRDEIPYGYTF.

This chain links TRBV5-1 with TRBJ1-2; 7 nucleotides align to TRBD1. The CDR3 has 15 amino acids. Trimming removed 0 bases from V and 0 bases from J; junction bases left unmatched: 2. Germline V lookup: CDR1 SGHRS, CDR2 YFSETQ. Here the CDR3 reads CASSLAGTANYGYTF. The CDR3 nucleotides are TGCGCCAGCAGCTTGGCCGGGACAGCTAACTATGGCTACACCTTC.

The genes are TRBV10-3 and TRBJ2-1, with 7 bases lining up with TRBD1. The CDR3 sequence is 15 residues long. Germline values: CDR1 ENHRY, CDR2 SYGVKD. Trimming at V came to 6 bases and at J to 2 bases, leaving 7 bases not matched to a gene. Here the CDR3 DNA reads TGTGCCATCAGATCGGGACAGATTACCTACAATGAGCAGTTCTTC. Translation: CAIRSGQITYNEQFF.

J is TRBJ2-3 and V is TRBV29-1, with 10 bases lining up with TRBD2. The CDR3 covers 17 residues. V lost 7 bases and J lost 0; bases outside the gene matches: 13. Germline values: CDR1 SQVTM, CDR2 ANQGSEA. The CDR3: CSGVPAGGPASTDTQYF. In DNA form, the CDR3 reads TGCAGCGGGGTCCCAGCGGGAGGGCCGGCTAGCACAGATACGCAGTATTTT.

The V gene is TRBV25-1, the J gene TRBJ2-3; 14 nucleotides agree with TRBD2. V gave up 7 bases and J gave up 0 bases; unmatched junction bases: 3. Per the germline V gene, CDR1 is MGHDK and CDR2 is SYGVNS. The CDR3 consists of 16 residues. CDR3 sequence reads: CASKGTSGGSTDTQYF. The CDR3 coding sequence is TGTGCCAGCAAGGGGACTAGCGGGGGTAGCACAGATACGCAGTATTTT.